The clone carrying this TCR beta chain was seen a handful of times. The antigen remains undetermined. The ends were cut back, 4 bases at V and 4 bases at J, with 16 bases in the middle. Germline V CDR1 and CDR2: MNHEY, SMNVEV (reference sequence). The CDR3 loop spans 15 amino acids. These data are taken from a study of regulatory T cells in long-lasting Graves disease. General observations from the study: Reduced TCR diversity was observed in persistent Graves' patients versus newly diagnosed patients. With persistent disease, TRBV28, TRBJ1-2 and TRBJ2-5 were the favored segments. What was studied was peripheral blood only, and not thyroid tissue.

The TCR beta library used iRepertoire HTBI primers with Arm-PCR amplification of CDR3. Via MiXCR, TCRdb re-called the multiplex PCR reads, giving one row per CDR3 protein. The sample lists roughly 560,000 distinct CDR3 sequences, 15% to 20% seen once, with 25% in the top ten. The time point: newly diagnosed GD, antithyroid drugs for less than 3 months. With RNA extracted from PBMCs as input, the TCR library was made. These data also featured in a second study, about T cells in Graves' hyperthyroidism and ophthalmopathy. This second study notes: Blood held most thyroid clonotypes expanded above 0.001 frequency.

This rearrangement joins TRBV27 to TRBJ1-1; no clear D. Material: peripheral blood mononuclear cells (PBMCs), obtained at new diagnosis, from a patient treated with antithyroid drugs. The sequence was collected from a woman in her forties or fifties with Graves disease. This CDR3 is CASSSLLRPSTEAFF. Here the CDR3 DNA reads TGTGCCAGCAGTTCGCTTCTCCGGCCGAGCACTGAAGCTTTCTTT.